Following are 31 T cell receptor beta chains from one sample sequenced in a study of shared clonotypes between healthy human individuals. Some clones are missing from TCRdb's copy, which holds only in-frame ones; the method was immunoSEQ multiplex PCR. This table has 2 million to 2.5 million clones, 80% to 95% appearing once. Source material: naive CD4+ T cells from PBMCs. Subset denoted: CD45RA+ positively selected. These receptor sequences come from a man younger than 35 in good health. Some clones in this sample may be carry-over from other donors' samples.

The V gene is TRBV28, the J gene TRBJ2-1; maybe TRBD2 (6 bases). The CDR3 totals 15 residues. Trimming cost V 3 bases and J 3 bases, with 12 bases left between them. CDR1 MDHEN and CDR2 SYDVKM come from the germline V gene. DNA for the CDR3: TGTGCCAGCAGTTTTCGGCGGGGTTACTACAATGAGCAGTTCTTC. Protein product: CASSFRRGYYNEQFF.

The rearrangement joins TRBV7-9 to TRBJ1-4; D perhaps matches TRBD1 (6 bases). Germline-derived CDR1 and CDR2 are SEHNR and FQNEAQ (reference sequence). This CDR3 comprises 14 residues. V was cut by 3 bases and J by 11 bases, with 16 bases left in between. In nucleotides, the CDR3 is TGTGCCAGCAGCTTCGAGGGGGAAGAAGGGAAACTGTTTTTT. Translating it yields CASSFEGEEGKLFF.

The rearrangement links TRBV7-2 to TRBJ2-3; TRBD1 matches at 10 bases. J gave up 3 bases and V 5 bases, and 8 bases lay outside the gene matches. Germline CDR1 SGHTA, CDR2 FQGNSA. CDR3 size: 16 residues. This CDR3 reads CASSPRGGQGTDTQYF. DNA of the CDR3: TGTGCCAGCAGCCCTCGTGGGGGACAGGGGACAGATACGCAGTATTTT.

The gene calls are TRBV9 and TRBJ2-1; D could derive from TRBD1 or TRBD2 (5 bases each). Per germline, CDR1 SGDLS and CDR2 YYNGEE. The CDR3 contains 17 residues. Trimming removed 0 bases at V and 7 bases at J, with 20 bases between. The CDR3 loop reads CASSVGMQGRVKNEQFF. CDR3 DNA: TGTGCCAGCAGCGTAGGTATGCAGGGACGAGTTAAGAATGAGCAGTTCTTC.

For this clone: The same CDR3 also results from other DNA sequences found in this sample. The V gene is TRBV20-1, the J gene TRBJ2-2; D not certain. This CDR3 is 11 amino acids long. Germline V gene lookup returns CDR1 DFQATT and CDR2 SNEGSKA (reference sequence). The ends were cut back, 4 bases at V and 5 bases at J, with 5 bases in the middle. DNA of the CDR3: TGCAGTGCTATCAGGACCGGGGAGCTGTTTTTT. Translating gives CSAIRTGELFF.

This chain links TRBV11-3 with TRBJ2-1; 9 bases fit TRBD2. CDR1 is SGHNT, CDR2 YENEEA, per germline. V gave up 4 bases and J gave up 6 bases; unmatched junction bases: 4. The CDR3 covers 14 residues. This CDR3 reads CASSSGLASNEQFF. Written as DNA, the CDR3 is TGTGCCAGCAGCTCGGGACTAGCAAGCAATGAGCAGTTCTTC.

As regards this clone: This same CDR3 is encoded by further DNA sequences in the sample. This chain links TRBV7-9 with TRBJ2-2, with D perhaps being TRBD1 or TRBD2 (5 bases each). Trimming cost V 6 bases and J 0 bases, with 11 bases left between them. This CDR3 has 15 residues. Germline V gene sequence: CDR1 SEHNR, CDR2 FQNEAQ (reference sequence). As DNA, the CDR3 is TGTGCCAGCAGAACCGGGACCGCGAACACCGGGGAGCTGTTTTTT. Amino acid sequence: CASRTGTANTGELFF.

The chain carries TRBV2 and TRBJ1-3; D gene ambiguous. The CDR3 runs to 17 residues. Germline CDR1 SNHLY, CDR2 FYNNEI. V gave up 8 bases and J gave up 1 base, with 21 bases separating them. This CDR3 is CASGPTPPPRSGNTIYF. The DNA of the CDR3 is TGTGCCAGCGGACCTACTCCCCCCCCGAGATCTGGAAACACCATATATTTT.

The V and J genes are TRBV5-1 and TRBJ2-1; the match to TRBD2 covers 9 bases. The CDR3 consists of 15 residues. The J segment lost 9 bases and the V segment lost 4 bases, leaving 11 bases of the junction unmatched. Per germline, CDR1 SGHRS and CDR2 YFSETQ. The CDR3 bases are TGCGCCAGCAGCCAGGGACTAGCAACCTTCGGTGAGCAGTTCTTC. Its protein is CASSQGLATFGEQFF.

V and J are TRBV5-1 and TRBJ2-5, with a tentative D call TRBD2 (6 bases). Germline CDR1 reads SGHRS; CDR2 reads YFSETQ. V was shortened by 3 bases and J by 5 bases, with 17 bases between the two germline ends. The CDR3 consists of 15 residues. The CDR3, as DNA: TGCGCCAGCAGCTCCCTTGGGGCAGGAGGGGAGACCCAGTACTTC. Translation gives CASSSLGAGGETQYF. The full variable domain, completed using reference TRBV5-1 and TRBJ2-5, is KAGVTQTPRYLIKTRGQQVTLSCSPISGHRSVSWYQQTPGQGLQFLFEYFSETQRNKGNFPGRFSGRQFSNSRSEMNVSTLELGDSALYLCASSSLGAGGETQYFGPGTRLLVL.

The J gene is TRBJ2-3, the V gene TRBV10-3; D is perhaps TRBD2 (5 bases). V was trimmed by 10 bases and J by 0 bases, leaving 14 bases between them. This CDR3 has 14 amino acids. CDR1 ENHRY and CDR2 SYGVKD come from the germline V gene. In DNA, the CDR3 is TGTGCCACCCGTTTGGGCGGGAGCACAGATACGCAGTATTTT. Translation: CATRLGGSTDTQYF.

This clone was seen only a few times. CDR3 region: CASSRGQGMNTEAFF. DNA for the CDR3: TGTGCCAGCAGCCGGGGACAGGGTATGAACACTGAAGCTTTCTTT. This sequence joins TRBV5-4 and TRBJ1-1; TRBD1 aligns across 9 bases. J lost 0 bases, V lost 4 bases, and 4 bases had no gene match. CDR1 is SGHNT, CDR2 YYREEE, per germline (reference sequence). The CDR3 is made up of 15 amino acids. Complete variable domain (other parts from reference TRBV5-4 and TRBJ1-1): ETGVTQSPTHLIKTRGQQVTLRCSSQSGHNTVSWYQQALGQGPQFIFQYYREEENGRGNFPPRFSGLQFPNYSSELNVNALELDDSALYLCASSRGQGMNTEAFFGQGTRLTVV.

This clone was picked up a small number of times. The chain carries TRBV4-1 and TRBJ1-1; no definite D call. Trimming removed 5 bases from V and 2 bases from J, with 15 bases in between. The CDR3 runs 15 residues. In germline, CDR1 is MGHRA, CDR2 YSYEKL. CDR3 in amino acids: CASSNRGISNTEAFF. The CDR3 DNA follows: TGCGCCAGCAGCAATAGAGGGATATCTAACACTGAAGCTTTCTTT.

The CDR3 sequence: CASSPWMQGLRPSSGNTIYF. CDR3 bases: TGTGCCAGCTCACCATGGATGCAGGGGCTCCGTCCCAGCTCTGGAAACACCATATATTTT. The V and J genes are TRBV18 and TRBJ1-3, with D perhaps matching TRBD1 (6 bases). This CDR3 has 20 amino acids. The germline gives CDR1 KGHSH, CDR2 LQKENI. Trimming pared 2 bases from V and 0 bases from J, leaving 23 bases between.

This chain uses TRBV30 with TRBJ2-7, with 8 bases matching TRBD2. CDR3 length: 14 amino acids. Germline V gene sequence: CDR1 GTSNPN, CDR2 SVGIG (reference sequence). V lost 0 bases and J lost 2; bases outside the gene matches: 3. The CDR3 spells CAWSVKAGAYEQYF. As DNA, the CDR3 is TGTGCCTGGAGTGTAAAAGCGGGAGCCTACGAGCAGTACTTC.

V and J are TRBV2 and TRBJ2-5, with D perhaps TRBD2 (6 bases). Germline lookup yields CDR1 SNHLY and CDR2 FYNNEI. V gave up 5 bases and J gave up 5 bases, with 15 bases separating them. The CDR3 is 14 residues long. Here the CDR3 DNA reads TGTGCCAGCAGTCCCCTAACGGGAGTGGAGACCCAGTACTTC. It translates to CASSPLTGVETQYF.

The genes are TRBV2 and TRBJ2-7; the D gene is possibly TRBD1 (5 bases). V was pared by 2 bases and J by 5 bases, with 10 bases between. Looked up from germline, CDR1 is SNHLY and CDR2 is FYNNEI. The CDR3 spans 13 residues. The CDR3 coding sequence is TGTGCCAGCAGTGAAAGGGGCTTGGACGAGCAGTACTTC. Residues: CASSERGLDEQYF. Together with reference TRBV2 and TRBJ2-7, the CDR3 gives the full variable domain: EPEVTQTPSHQVTQMGQEVILRCVPISNHLYFYWYRQILGQKVEFLVSFYNNEISEKSEIFDDQFSVERPDGSNFTLKIRSTKLEDSAMYFCASSERGLDEQYFGPGTRLTVT.

This sequence joins TRBV7-6 and TRBJ1-5; D gene ambiguous. V was cut by 5 bases and J by 0 bases, with 20 bases left in between. CDR3 length: 18 amino acids. Looked up from germline, CDR1 is SGHVS and CDR2 is FNYEAQ. The CDR3 region is CASSPYQDSDNSNQPQHF. The CDR3 DNA is TGTGCCAGCAGCCCATACCAAGACTCAGACAATAGCAATCAGCCCCAGCATTTT. The whole variable domain, remainder taken from reference TRBV7-6 and TRBJ1-5, is GAGVSQSPRYKVTKRGQDVALRCDPISGHVSLYWYRQALGQGPEFLTYFNYEAQQDKSGLPNDRFSAERPEGSISTLTIQRTEQRDSAMYRCASSPYQDSDNSNQPQHFGDGTRLSIL.

The J gene is TRBJ2-3, the V gene TRBV7-2; 12 nucleotides line up with TRBD1. CDR1 is SGHTA and CDR2 is FQGNSA in the germline V gene. The V and J ends lost 4 bases and 4 bases, in that order; junction bases with no gene match: 9. The CDR3 sequence is 17 residues long. The CDR3 is CASSYRTGQGAADTQYF. The CDR3 DNA follows: TGTGCCAGCAGCTATAGAACGGGACAGGGGGCAGCAGATACGCAGTATTTT. Full variable domain (remainder filled in from reference TRBV7-2 and TRBJ2-3): GAGVSQSPSNKVTEKGKDVELRCDPISGHTALYWYRQSLGQGLEFLIYFQGNSAPDKSGLPSDRFSAERTGGSVSTLTIQRTQQEDSAVYLCASSYRTGQGAADTQYFGPGTRLTVL.

The rearrangement joins TRBV6-6 to TRBJ2-5; D call uncertain. V lost 8 bases, J lost 5 bases, and 12 bases lay in between. Germline values: CDR1 MNHNY, CDR2 SVGAGI (reference sequence). This CDR3 is 12 amino acids long. CDR3: CASGLRVETQYF. The CDR3, as DNA: TGTGCCAGCGGGCTTAGAGTGGAGACCCAGTACTTC.

The rearrangement joins TRBV2 to TRBJ1-1; 7 positions agree with TRBD1. This CDR3 comprises 14 residues. The V gene end was trimmed by 5 bases and the J gene end by 5 bases; junction bases not matched to a gene: 8. CDR1 and CDR2 (germline): SNHLY, FYNNEI. The CDR3 reads CASSFDREGTEAFF. For the CDR3, the DNA is TGTGCCAGCAGTTTCGACAGGGAGGGGACTGAAGCTTTCTTT.

The J gene is TRBJ2-5, the V gene TRBV19; 13 positions agree with TRBD2. Germline V gene data show CDR1 as LNHDA and CDR2 as SQIVND (reference sequence). This CDR3 is 19 amino acids long. Trimming took 4 bases from V and 2 from J; bases not matched to a gene: 13. The CDR3 DNA reads as TGTGCCAGTAGTAAACTACACCCGGGACTAGCGGGAACACAAGAGACCCAGTACTTC. As protein: CASSKLHPGLAGTQETQYF.

A note on this clone: This sample includes further DNA sequences coding for the same CDR3. This chain uses TRBV7-9 with TRBJ1-1; perhaps TRBD1 as D (5 bases). Germline V CDR1 and CDR2: SEHNR, FQNEAQ (reference sequence). The V end lost 1 base, the J end lost 1 base, and 13 bases lay between the germline ends. The CDR3 has 16 residues. The CDR3 DNA follows: TGTGCCAGCAGCTTAGGGGCAGGGCGAGGGAACACTGAAGCTTTCTTT. Translating it yields CASSLGAGRGNTEAFF.

V gene TRBV27 combines with J gene TRBJ2-2; TRBD1 agrees at 9 bases. V shed 3 bases, J shed 5 bases, and the junction held 10 bases outside the gene matches. Germline CDR1 reads MNHEY; CDR2 reads SMNVEV (reference sequence). This CDR3 has 17 amino acids. CDR3 loop: CASSFSGQGGKTGELFF. CDR3 nucleotide sequence: TGTGCCAGCAGTTTTTCGGGACAGGGCGGGAAGACCGGGGAGCTGTTTTTT.

The chain couples TRBV27 to TRBJ2-7; TRBD1 is a possible D gene (6 bases). Looked up from germline, CDR1 is MNHEY and CDR2 is SMNVEV (reference sequence). This CDR3 comprises 15 residues. With 5 bases removed from V and 0 bases from J, the gap between germline ends came to 14 bases. CDR3 sequence (DNA): TGTGCCAGCAGTACCTTCTGGGGGCCCTCCTACGAGCAGTACTTC. Its translation is CASSTFWGPSYEQYF.

The chain carries TRBV9 and TRBJ2-3; 8 nucleotides line up with TRBD1. J gave up 4 bases and V 4 bases, and 5 bases lay outside the gene matches. The CDR3 length is 14 residues. The germline V gene has CDR1 SGDLS and CDR2 YYNGEE. The CDR3 spells CASSSGGASDTQYF. DNA for the CDR3: TGTGCCAGCAGCTCAGGGGGCGCTTCAGATACGCAGTATTTT. Full variable domain (remainder filled in from reference TRBV9 and TRBJ2-3): DSGVTQTPKHLITATGQRVTLRCSPRSGDLSVYWYQQSLDQGLQFLIQYYNGEERAKGNILERFSAQQFPDLHSELNLSSLELGDSALYFCASSSGGASDTQYFGPGTRLTVL.

This chain uses TRBV18 with TRBJ2-1; a possible D gene is TRBD2 (6 bases). V lost 2 bases to trimming and J lost 7 bases, with 9 bases between them. The CDR3 is 13 amino acids. Germline V CDR1 and CDR2: KGHSH, LQKENI. The CDR3 bases are TGTGCCAGCTCACCAATCGGAGGGAATGAGCAGTTCTTC. As protein: CASSPIGGNEQFF.

This clone showed up just once. The chain recombines TRBV7-6 with TRBJ2-3; no firm D call. The length of the CDR3 is 13 residues. Per the germline V gene, CDR1 is SGHVS and CDR2 is FNYEAQ. V was pared by 5 bases and J by 2 bases, with 8 bases between. CDR3 in DNA: TGTGCCAGCAGCCAACAATTCACAGATACGCAGTATTTT. Translating it yields CASSQQFTDTQYF.

The chain is built from TRBV7-3 and TRBJ2-7; D uncertain. CDR3 length equals 13 residues. V was clipped by 2 bases and J by 3 bases, with 8 bases between them. The germline gives CDR1 SGHTA, CDR2 FQGTGA. The CDR3, as DNA: TGTGCCAGCAGCTTATACTCTAGCTACGAGCAGTACTTC. Residues: CASSLYSSYEQYF. Looking up the rest from reference TRBV7-3 and TRBJ2-7 gives the full variable domain: GAGVSQTPSNKVTEKGKYVELRCDPISGHTALYWYRQSLGQGPEFLIYFQGTGAADDSGLPNDRFFAVRPEGSVSTLKIQRTERGDSAVYLCASSLYSSYEQYFGPGTRLTVT.

This clone came up once. V is TRBV28 and J is TRBJ1-5; possibly TRBD1 for D (5 bases). Germline assignment: CDR1 MDHEN and CDR2 SYDVKM. This CDR3 spans 14 amino acids. V lost 5 bases to trimming and J lost 7 bases, with 15 bases between them. DNA of the CDR3: TGTGCCAGCAGTCCCCCGGGACTACAACAGCCCCAGCATTTT. It yields the protein CASSPPGLQQPQHF.

The chain carries TRBV5-1 and TRBJ2-7, with D possibly being TRBD2 (5 bases). V was cut by 0 bases and J by 3 bases, with 13 bases left in between. CDR3 length: 15 amino acids. Germline CDR1 is SGHRS and CDR2 is YFSETQ. CDR3 in DNA: TGCGCCAGCAGCTTGGCCGCGGGTAGTTTCTACGAGCAGTACTTC. This codes for CASSLAAGSFYEQYF.